A single T cell receptor beta chain is shown here with its context. The data stem from a study of T cell changes during pregnancy in multiple sclerosis. Sequenced by immunoSEQ multiplex PCR; TCRdb stores in-frame clones only, minus some. The repertoire consists of 35,000 to 45,000 clones, with 93% occurring once and the leading ten covering roughly 0.39%. This sequence was found in a female donor with multiple sclerosis, enrolled in a pregnancy study. Specimen: CD4+ T cells from peripheral blood mononuclear cells, collected in the first trimester of pregnancy.

The CDR3, as DNA: TGTGCCAGCAGCTTAGGGAGCATGGACACTGAAGCTTTCTTT. Translation: CASSLGSMDTEAFF. The gene calls are TRBV7-9 and TRBJ1-1; D unresolved. Germline V gene lookup returns CDR1 SEHNR and CDR2 FQNEAQ (reference sequence). Trimming cost V 1 base and J 3 bases, with 9 bases left between them. CDR3 length: 14 residues.